This T cell receptor (beta chain) came from a study of blood T cell repertoires in COVID-19. Study as a whole: The United States, Italy and Spain supplied acute and convalescent COVID-19 samples.

Germline V lookup: CDR1 LGHDT, CDR2 YNNKEL (reference sequence). Trimming at V came to 5 bases and at J to 9 bases, leaving 12 bases not matched to a gene. This CDR3 is 17 amino acids long. TCRdb keeps only in-frame clones here, not all; method: immunoSEQ multiplex PCR. The top ten clones hold roughly 9.1% of a sample with roughly 180,000 clones, about 82% of them seen once. Everyone who took part was roughly 18 to 100 years old, and they came from about two dozen US areas. Clinical history reported by participants formed the basis on which cohorts were assigned. Donors of Cohort 3 who recovered were those that had two negative PCRs, clearance, or symptom resolution.

The TCR was taken from a woman in her twenties or thirties who had recovered from COVID-19. Sequencing was done on a sample of PBMCs or T cells enriched from blood (not recorded which). The gene calls are TRBV3-1 (or the pseudogene TRBV3-2) and TRBJ2-1; 14 nucleotides agree with TRBD2. DNA for the CDR3: TGTGCCAGCAGCACACGGACCGGGACTAGCGGGAGCACTGAGCAGTTCTTC. This codes for CASSTRTGTSGSTEQFF.